This T cell receptor beta chain stems from a study of T cell repertoires in ileal Crohn's disease (dated by TCRdb to about 2019). Regarding the research as a whole: The median duration of disease was approximately 7.9 years, and at the time of surgery about a third of patients were active smokers. Running in parallel with the study was a multicentre cohort set up to find predictors of early endoscopic recurrence following ileocolonic resection. Roughly half of the patients were given postoperative therapy, with ten to twelve receiving thiopurines and 15 to 20 receiving anti-TNF agents. A Rutgeerts score above i0 was used to define endoscopic postoperative recurrence. All patients had surgery for a complication: stricturing disease in around 60% and penetrating disease in 39%. A total of approximately 170 mucosal samples from some 57 patients were sequenced, collected from several sites on the surgical specimen and at postoperative endoscopy. M6 samples were neoterminal ileum biopsies taken at postoperative colonoscopy. The TCR repertoire was analysed in around 50 patients with Crohn's disease drawn from a prospective multicentre cohort. The paper's findings and limits, for the study overall: Higher high-frequency clone percentages at surgery were associated with endoscopic recurrence; all patients with clonality above 26.8% (18/57) had recurrence. Mucosal CD4 and CD8 T cells were sorted and sequenced only in a subgroup of patients, whose size was not stated. The timing of postoperative endoscopy varied within the first year after surgery, and the median delay was 6.9 months. Patients who were active smokers at surgery had a significantly higher proportion of clonal expansions than non-smokers (around 24% vs 18%, p=0.02). Sorted CD8 T cells carried more high-frequency clones than CD4 T cells, suggesting mucosal expansions were mainly CD8.

This clone was detected only a few times. The antigen this receptor binds is unknown. Qualities for individual bases were not recorded, and no much larger clone is one base off. The CDR3 goes from the cysteine to the phenylalanine over 16 residues. Of the read, only the CDR3 DNA is kept; its 48 bases are in frame from base 1. After removal of 6 bases from V and 2 bases from J, the junction retains 11 bases not matched to a gene. CDR1 and CDR2 were assigned from the germline V gene as SGHAT and FQNNGV. What the time point label conveys for this sample: neoterminal ileum biopsy at postoperative endoscopy, about 6 months after surgery. Adults with ileal or ileocolonic Crohn's disease for whom ileocolonic resection was indicated were considered eligible. Whole ileal mucosal biopsies were stored frozen at -80°C before DNA extraction. Genomic DNA was isolated from frozen whole biopsies using a TRizol-based method, and the DNA was quantified with a NanoDrop 2000 spectrophotometer.

Roughly 550 nanograms of biopsy DNA per sample were submitted for commercial TCRB immunosequencing. Adaptive Biotechnology amplified the CDR3 regions from genomic DNA with a two-step multiplex PCR designed to control amplification bias. In the first PCR, primers covered every V and J gene segment, and in the second PCR, barcodes and Illumina adapters were added. CDR3 libraries were sequenced on an Illumina instrument. The authors processed their data as follows. The analysis drew on both the pipelines supplied by the vendor and custom analysis of the raw data in R/Bioconductor running R version 3.3.0. Clonality, which ranges from 0 to 1, was calculated as the inverse of the normalised Shannon entropy across all productive clones. High-frequency clones were defined as the share of the repertoire occupied by the top 100 clones, with only clones passing a 95% confidence test being retained. The Simpson index measured repertoire diversity, and the Morisita-Horn index measured overlap between samples. TCRdb's version of the immuneACCESS table is confined to in-frame rearrangements and falls short of the full clone set. An unresolved V gene accounts for under half of the shortfall where checked; the remainder is of unknown origin. V and J calls and clone size come straight from that table; D and trimming were deduced from the DNA. The sample table contains over 9,000 clones; only one count was recorded for around 80% of them. About an eighth of the sample rests with the top ten.

The sequenced sample was ileal tissue. The V gene is TRBV11-2 and the J gene is TRBJ2-7; 9 central nucleotides agree with TRBD1. This clonotype was obtained from an adult with Crohn's disease. The bases are TGTGCCAGCAGGGGGGGGACAGGGAGGGAGGCCTACGAGCAGTACTTC. This gives the protein CASRGGTGREAYEQYF.